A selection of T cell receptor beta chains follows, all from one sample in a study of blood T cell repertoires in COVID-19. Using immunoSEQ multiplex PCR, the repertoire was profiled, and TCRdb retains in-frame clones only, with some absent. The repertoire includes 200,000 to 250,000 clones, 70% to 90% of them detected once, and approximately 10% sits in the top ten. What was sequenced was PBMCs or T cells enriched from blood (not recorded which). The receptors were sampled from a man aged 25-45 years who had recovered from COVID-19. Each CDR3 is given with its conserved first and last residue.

CDR3 protein: CAWDKTGYSNEQFF; J gene: TRBJ2-1; V gene: TRBV30
CDR3 protein: CASSLVPGQGLTNYGYTF; J gene: TRBJ1-2; V gene: TRBV11-2
CDR3 protein: CASSIDGSAFPIYF; J gene: TRBJ1-3; V gene: TRBV19
CDR3 protein: CASTGLGRAYEQYF; J gene: TRBJ2-7; V gene: TRBV7-2
CDR3 protein: CASAGGAGEKLFF; J gene: TRBJ1-4; V gene: TRBV10-1
CDR3 protein: CASTAGSYNEQFF; J gene: TRBJ2-1; V gene: TRBV19
CDR3 protein: CASSVGAGGPIETQYF; J gene: TRBJ2-5; V gene: TRBV9
CDR3 protein: CASSTGLAGYEQYF; J gene: TRBJ2-7; V gene: TRBV9
CDR3 protein: CAWSVGLGSGETQYF; J gene: TRBJ2-5; V gene: TRBV30
CDR3 protein: CASSLRPVFLASGGPYNEQFF; J gene: TRBJ2-1; V gene: TRBV7-8
CDR3 protein: CAIRRFQGDYGYTF; J gene: TRBJ1-2; V gene: TRBV10-3
CDR3 protein: CASNGGYTDTQYF; J gene: TRBJ2-3; V gene: TRBV7-3
CDR3 protein: CASSPTEYNGYTF; J gene: TRBJ1-2; V gene: TRBV12-3/TRBV12-4
CDR3 protein: CASRGLAGFETQYF; J gene: TRBJ2-5; V gene: TRBV2
CDR3 protein: CASSEGWGEDTQYF; J gene: TRBJ2-3; V gene: TRBV6-1
CDR3 protein: CASSQGQGAGTQYF; J gene: TRBJ2-5; V gene: TRBV3-1/TRBV3-2
CDR3 protein: CASSQSGEQYF; J gene: TRBJ2-7; V gene: TRBV3-1/TRBV3-2
CDR3 protein: CASTGGGEKLFF; J gene: TRBJ1-4; V gene: TRBV25-1
CDR3 protein: CASGQGGYNEQFF; J gene: TRBJ2-1; V gene: TRBV7-9
CDR3 protein: CASSPDRGRAYEQYF; J gene: TRBJ2-7; V gene: TRBV27
CDR3 protein: CASRRGSNSPLHF; J gene: TRBJ1-6; V gene: TRBV6-5
CDR3 protein: CATSRELAGVGTQYF; J gene: TRBJ2-3; V gene: TRBV15
CDR3 protein: CASSPPGWGGQETQYF; J gene: TRBJ2-5; V gene: TRBV4-3
CDR3 protein: CASSLVSGSAHEQYF; J gene: TRBJ2-7; V gene: TRBV7-2
CDR3 protein: CSASPEVLHTQYF; J gene: TRBJ2-3; V gene: TRBV20-1
CDR3 protein: CAINSSGGNTDTQYF; J gene: TRBJ2-3; V gene: TRBV24-1
CDR3 protein: CASSAGLARSGELFF; J gene: TRBJ2-2; V gene: TRBV7-9
CDR3 protein: CASSKGAGGYEQYF; J gene: TRBJ2-7; V gene: TRBV21-1
CDR3 protein: CATSEGRGQGWYEQYF; J gene: TRBJ2-7; V gene: TRBV24-1
CDR3 protein: CASSPPTGAGNTIYF; J gene: TRBJ1-3; V gene: TRBV18
CDR3 protein: CASSPQQGNTEAFF; J gene: TRBJ1-1; V gene: TRBV9
CDR3 protein: CASSVGSSGRNYNEQFF; J gene: TRBJ2-1; V gene: TRBV9
CDR3 protein: CASSPSPLSFYEQYF; J gene: TRBJ2-7; V gene: TRBV3-1/TRBV3-2
CDR3 protein: CASSPWDRGSPNYGYTF; J gene: TRBJ1-2; V gene: TRBV28
CDR3 protein: CASSFFRANSGNTIYF; J gene: TRBJ1-3; V gene: TRBV28
CDR3 protein: CASGTGVNEQYF; J gene: TRBJ2-7; V gene: TRBV7-9
CDR3 protein: CASSSGYSSYEQYF; J gene: TRBJ2-7; V gene: TRBV5-6
CDR3 protein: CSASTLIRARGETQYF; J gene: TRBJ2-5; V gene: TRBV20-1
CDR3 protein: CAWSRLTGGEKLFF; J gene: TRBJ1-4; V gene: TRBV30
CDR3 protein: CASSASGTGYNSPLHF; J gene: TRBJ1-6; V gene: TRBV6-4
CDR3 protein: CASRTSTGEPQHF; J gene: TRBJ1-5; V gene: TRBV28
CDR3 protein: CASSLASTDRYTF; J gene: TRBJ1-2; V gene: TRBV11-1
CDR3 protein: CASSPAAGRGYNEQFF; J gene: TRBJ2-1; V gene: TRBV19
CDR3 protein: CASSPRTSGRNEQFF; J gene: TRBJ2-1; V gene: TRBV9
CDR3 protein: CASSLAYGTGSTDTQYF; J gene: TRBJ2-3; V gene: TRBV7-2
CDR3 protein: CASSPFAGDFTGELFF; J gene: TRBJ2-2; V gene: TRBV18